These 30 T cell receptor beta chains were sequenced from one sample in a study of cytomegalovirus exposure and HLA in healthy donors. With 60 Vbeta and 13 Jbeta primers, the PCR was carried out. Sequencing was performed with immunoSEQ multiplex PCR; in TCRdb, only in-frame clones are kept and a portion is missing. The sample contains about 140,000 clones, approximately 80% of which appear only once. The sequenced material came from PBMCs. The source is a woman between 35 and 50 years old in good health and CMV-seronegative.

The chain has TRBV7-2 and TRBJ1-5; possibly TRBD1 for D (5 bases). The CDR3 length is 15 residues. The germline V gene encodes CDR1 SGHTA and CDR2 FQGNSA. Deletions cut 5 bases from V and 4 bases from J, with 15 bases between. The DNA of the CDR3 is TGTGCCAGCAGCCTGTGGGGGGTAGGTAATCAGCCCCAGCATTTT. It translates to CASSLWGVGNQPQHF.

The J gene is TRBJ1-5, the V gene TRBV5-5, with TRBD1 matching over 9 bases. CDR1 and CDR2 from the germline V gene are SGHKS and YYEKEE (reference sequence). The CDR3 is 14 amino acids. Trimming at V came to 5 bases and at J to 6 bases, leaving 6 bases not matched to a gene. The CDR3 DNA reads as TGTGCCAGCAGTCGGACAGGGGATGGTCAGCCCCAGCATTTT. Translated: CASSRTGDGQPQHF.

This clone was seen just once. The chain is built from TRBV28 and TRBJ1-1; unclear D gene. The germline CDR1 and CDR2 sequences are MDHEN and SYDVKM. Trimming stripped 6 bases from V and 5 bases from J, with 16 bases between. The CDR3 spans 14 residues. The CDR3 spells CASSPPGWETEAFF. The CDR3 DNA sequence: TGTGCCAGCAGCCCCCCGGGGTGGGAAACTGAAGCTTTCTTT. Together with reference TRBV28 and TRBJ1-1, the CDR3 gives the full variable domain: DVKVTQSSRYLVKRTGEKVFLECVQDMDHENMFWYRQDPGLGLRLIYFSYDVKMKEKGDIPEGYSVSREKKERFSLILESASTNQTSMYLCASSPPGWETEAFFGQGTRLTVV.

The rearrangement uses TRBV19 and TRBJ1-2, with a tentative D call TRBD1 (6 bases). In germline, CDR1 is LNHDA, CDR2 SQIVND (reference sequence). This CDR3 is 15 amino acids long. V was trimmed by 5 bases and J by 2 bases, leaving 15 bases between them. The CDR3 region has the DNA TGTGCCAGTAGTTCATGGACGGGGACAAACTATGGCTACACCTTC. It translates to CASSSWTGTNYGYTF.

The V and J genes are TRBV28 and TRBJ2-7; weak D call: TRBD1 (6 bases). CDR1 and CDR2 from the germline V gene are MDHEN and SYDVKM. The CDR3 is made up of 12 amino acids. Trimming stripped 5 bases from V and 6 bases from J, with 11 bases between. CDR3 protein: CASSGQTPEQYF. As DNA, the CDR3 is TGTGCCAGCAGTGGACAGACGCCCGAGCAGTACTTC.

In this sample, this clone turned up once. The genes are TRBV27 and TRBJ2-1; tentatively, D is TRBD2 (7 bases). The V gene's germline CDR1 is MNHEY and CDR2 SMNVEV (reference sequence). This CDR3 spans 15 amino acids. The V end lost 6 bases, the J end lost 3 bases, and 15 bases lay between the germline ends. CDR3 in amino acids: CASRNGGLIYNEQFF. CDR3 bases: TGTGCCAGCAGGAACGGGGGGCTAATCTACAATGAGCAGTTCTTC.

The chain carries TRBV2 and TRBJ1-5, with TRBD1 identical over 9 bases. V dropped 6 bases and J dropped 6; count of bases not matched to a gene: 3. Germline CDR1 SNHLY, CDR2 FYNNEI. This CDR3 spans 13 amino acids. In DNA form, the CDR3 reads TGTGCCAGCAGGGGACAGGGTTCTCAGCCCCAGCATTTT. As protein: CASRGQGSQPQHF.

This sequence joins TRBV25-1 and TRBJ2-3; no definite D call. The ends were cut back, 2 bases at V and 6 bases at J, with 3 bases in the middle. CDR3 length: 11 residues. In germline, CDR1 is MGHDK, CDR2 SYGVNS. The CDR3: CASSETDTQYF. CDR3 DNA sequence: TGTGCCAGCAGTGAAACTGATACGCAGTATTTT.

The chain links TRBV7-2 to TRBJ1-1, with TRBD1 as a possible D gene (6 bases). The V and J ends lost 6 bases and 5 bases respectively, with 13 bases between them. Per the germline V gene, CDR1 is SGHTA and CDR2 is FQGNSA. The CDR3 extends over 13 amino acids. The CDR3 sequence: CASSMTDRTEAFF. The CDR3 DNA reads as TGTGCCAGCAGTATGACAGACAGGACTGAAGCTTTCTTT. Full variable domain (rest looked up from reference TRBV7-2 and TRBJ1-1): GAGVSQSPSNKVTEKGKDVELRCDPISGHTALYWYRQSLGQGLEFLIYFQGNSAPDKSGLPSDRFSAERTGGSVSTLTIQRTQQEDSAVYLCASSMTDRTEAFFGQGTRLTVV.

Comment on this clone: Sequence at one end of the junction differs from germline and may be a read error. This chain links TRBV7-9 with TRBJ1-5, with D maybe TRBD1 (6 bases). The CDR3 has 17 residues. The germline V gene encodes CDR1 SEHNR and CDR2 FQNEAQ (reference sequence). CDR3 in amino acids: CSSSLFSAGATNQPQHF. The CDR3 bases are TGTTCCAGCAGCTTATTTAGTGCGGGGGCTACCAATCAGCCCCAGCATTTT.

The genes are TRBV5-4 and TRBJ2-1; TRBD1 agrees at 9 bases. Germline values: CDR1 SGHNT, CDR2 YYREEE (reference sequence). J was trimmed by 7 bases and V by 2 bases; bases with no gene match: 10. The CDR3 consists of 16 residues. The CDR3 region is CASSFYFGTGMNEQFF. The CDR3, as DNA: TGTGCCAGCAGCTTTTATTTTGGGACAGGGATGAATGAGCAGTTCTTC.

The chain joins TRBV5-1 to TRBJ2-1; 8 positions match TRBD2. Germline CDR1 SGHRS, CDR2 YFSETQ. The CDR3 contains 15 residues. The ends lost 2 bases at V and 1 base at J; junction bases unmatched: 2. CDR3 residues: CASSFTSGSYNEQFF. The CDR3 region has the DNA TGCGCCAGCAGCTTCACTAGCGGTTCCTACAATGAGCAGTTCTTC.

The chain joins TRBV6-5 to TRBJ2-5; TRBD1 agrees at 9 bases. With 6 bases clipped from V and 8 bases from J, the junction kept 7 bases outside the gene matches. CDR3 length: 13 amino acids. The germline V gene encodes CDR1 MNHEY and CDR2 SVGAGI. In DNA form, the CDR3 reads TGTGCCAGCAGACCTGACAGGGGGGGTACCCAGTACTTC. This encodes CASRPDRGGTQYF.

This clone was recorded once. This chain links TRBV10-3 with TRBJ2-7; 14 bases line up with TRBD2. V lost 6 bases, J lost 5 bases, and 9 bases stayed unmatched. This CDR3 is built from 16 residues. Germline assignment: CDR1 ENHRY and CDR2 SYGVKD. CDR3 sequence (DNA): TGTGCCATCAGGAGTCCGGGACTAGCGGGAGTCCACGAGCAGTACTTC. It translates to CAIRSPGLAGVHEQYF.

In this sample, this clone turned up once. The chain has TRBV14 and TRBJ2-3, with D perhaps matching TRBD2 (5 bases). The CDR3 sequence is 14 residues long. V lost 4 bases and J lost 5, with 13 bases in between. The germline V gene has CDR1 SGHDN and CDR2 FVKESK. The CDR3 protein is CASSLLRGLDTQYF. The DNA for the CDR3 is TGTGCCAGCAGCCTCCTACGGGGTTTAGATACGCAGTATTTT.

The J gene is TRBJ2-5, the V gene TRBV27, with no clear D. Germline CDR1 is MNHEY and CDR2 is SMNVEV (reference sequence). The CDR3 is 15 residues long. Trimming shortened V by 5 bases and J by 2 bases, and 15 bases separated the two germline ends. The CDR3 region is CASSHDFPTQETQYF. CDR3 bases: TGTGCCAGCAGTCACGACTTCCCCACGCAAGAGACCCAGTACTTC.

The chain recombines TRBV27 with TRBJ2-7; TRBD1 is a possible D gene (5 bases). Germline assignment: CDR1 MNHEY and CDR2 SMNVEV (reference sequence). Trimming took 3 bases from V and 2 from J, leaving 8 bases between them. The CDR3 is made up of 13 amino acids. CDR3 coding DNA: TGTGCCAGCAGTTTGACAGAAACCTACGAGCAGTACTTC. Translation gives CASSLTETYEQYF.

The rearrangement joins TRBV11-3 to TRBJ2-2; 9 bases match TRBD2. Losses at the gene ends were 1 base for V and 0 bases for J; bases not matched to a gene: 3. The CDR3 runs 17 residues. In germline, CDR1 is SGHNT, CDR2 YENEEA. The CDR3 region is CASSLAPSGTNTGELFF. CDR3 coding DNA: TGTGCCAGCAGCTTAGCGCCTAGCGGGACGAACACCGGGGAGCTGTTTTTT.

The V call is TRBV6-1, the J call TRBJ1-1; D is possibly TRBD1 (6 bases). The CDR3 extends over 13 amino acids. Germline V CDR1 and CDR2: MNHNS, SASEGT. V was shortened by 6 bases and J by 3 bases, with 11 bases between the two germline ends. CDR3 in amino acids: CASRLDSYTEAFF. CDR3 DNA sequence: TGTGCCAGCAGGCTGGACAGTTACACTGAAGCTTTCTTT.

This chain connects TRBV6-5 to TRBJ1-2; D unclear. Germline V lookup: CDR1 MNHEY, CDR2 SVGAGI. The V end lost 4 bases, the J end lost 0 bases, and 9 bases lay between the germline ends. The CDR3 loop spans 14 amino acids. CDR3 in amino acids: CASSSQATNYGYTF. Here the CDR3 DNA reads TGTGCCAGCAGTTCACAAGCGACTAACTATGGCTACACCTTC.

The gene calls are TRBV19 and TRBJ2-2; 9 bases fit TRBD1. Losses at the gene ends were 9 bases for V and 3 bases for J; bases not matched to a gene: 5. Germline assignment: CDR1 LNHDA and CDR2 SQIVND (reference sequence). The CDR3 is 14 amino acids. The CDR3 DNA sequence: TGTGCCAGCTGGGACAGGGCTTACACCGGGGAGCTGTTTTTT. The encoded protein is CASWDRAYTGELFF.

J is TRBJ2-3 and V is TRBV6-5; tentative D call: TRBD1 (6 bases). The germline V gene has CDR1 MNHEY and CDR2 SVGAGI. The CDR3 sequence is 16 residues long. V lost 4 bases to trimming and J lost 3 bases, with 17 bases between them. In nucleotides, the CDR3 is TGTGCCAGCAGTTGGACAGACAGTTTTTCTACAGATACGCAGTATTTT. Protein product: CASSWTDSFSTDTQYF.

V usage is TRBV7-6 and J usage is TRBJ2-3, with 8 positions matching TRBD2. This CDR3 spans 15 amino acids. The J segment lost 1 base and the V segment lost 5 bases, leaving 5 bases of the junction unmatched. CDR1 is SGHVS, CDR2 FNYEAQ, per germline. The CDR3 bases are TGTGCCAGCAGCCCCGGAGCGGGAGGCACAGATACGCAGTATTTT. Residues: CASSPGAGGTDTQYF. Drawing the rest from reference TRBV7-6 and TRBJ2-3, the complete variable domain is GAGVSQSPRYKVTKRGQDVALRCDPISGHVSLYWYRQALGQGPEFLTYFNYEAQQDKSGLPNDRFSAERPEGSISTLTIQRTEQRDSAMYRCASSPGAGGTDTQYFGPGTRLTVL.

The chain joins TRBV28 to TRBJ1-6; D ambiguous. Trimming shortened V by 3 bases and J by 3 bases, and 6 bases separated the two germline ends. This CDR3 comprises 14 residues. Germline-derived CDR1 and CDR2 are MDHEN and SYDVKM. CDR3 sequence (DNA): TGTGCCAGCAGTTTCCCAGACTATAATTCACCCCTCCACTTT. Its translation: CASSFPDYNSPLHF.

This clone has just one count. The chain uses TRBV2 and TRBJ2-5; TRBD2 matches at 10 bases. Germline V CDR1 and CDR2: SNHLY, FYNNEI. Germline trimming cut 7 bases from V and 5 bases from J; bases unmatched to any gene: 7. The CDR3 is 14 amino acids. The DNA for the CDR3 is TGTGCCAGCAACCTAGCGGGGGCGGGGGAGACCCAGTACTTC. It codes for CASNLAGAGETQYF.

In this sample, this clone turned up a few times. The chain couples TRBV10-3 to TRBJ1-5, with 10 bases fitting TRBD1. Per germline, CDR1 ENHRY and CDR2 SYGVKD. V shed 4 bases and J 7 bases; nucleotides not matched to a gene: 4. The CDR3 runs to 14 residues. The CDR3 bases are TGTGCCATCAGTGCCGGACAGGGGGAACAGCCCCAGCATTTT. It encodes CAISAGQGEQPQHF.

The V and J genes are TRBV14 and TRBJ2-3; 8 bases map to TRBD1. From germline, CDR1 is SGHDN and CDR2 FVKESK. The junction had 7 bases not matched to a gene; V was cut back by 6 bases and J by 5 bases. The CDR3 contains 14 residues. CDR3 DNA sequence: TGTGCCAGCAGTGCTCAGGGGGCGCGAGATACGCAGTATTTT. Amino acids: CASSAQGARDTQYF.

This chain uses TRBV5-1 with TRBJ1-1, with 11 nucleotides matching TRBD1. From germline, CDR1 is SGHRS and CDR2 YFSETQ. This CDR3 has 15 residues. J gave up 7 bases and V 0 bases, and 5 bases lay outside the gene matches. The CDR3 sequence is CASSLDGTGGIEAFF. Here the CDR3 DNA reads TGCGCCAGCAGCTTGGACGGGACAGGGGGAATTGAAGCTTTCTTT.

CDR3 residues: CASSIGLYEQYF. CDR3 DNA: TGTGCCAGCAGTATCGGACTCTACGAGCAGTACTTC. The chain recombines TRBV28 with TRBJ2-7; D is possibly TRBD2 (5 bases). Germline loops: CDR1 MDHEN, CDR2 SYDVKM. V dropped 5 bases and J dropped 3 bases, with 8 bases sitting between them. The CDR3 is 12 residues long.

The chain carries TRBV5-6 and TRBJ1-1; 7 nucleotides line up with TRBD1. The V gene's germline CDR1 is SGHDT and CDR2 YYEEEE. The CDR3 extends over 15 amino acids. J lost 0 bases, V lost 4 bases, and 6 bases had no gene match. The CDR3, as DNA: TGTGCCAGCAGCCCGGGACAGAACATGAACACTGAAGCTTTCTTT. Its translation: CASSPGQNMNTEAFF. The full variable domain, completed using reference TRBV5-6 and TRBJ1-1, is DAGVTQSPTHLIKTRGQQVTLRCSPKSGHDTVSWYQQALGQGPQFIFQYYEEEERQRGNFPDRFSGHQFPNYSSELNVNALLLGDSALYLCASSPGQNMNTEAFFGQGTRLTVV.